This TCR beta chain came from a study of human T cells and chemical hapten exposure. From germline, CDR1 is KGHSH and CDR2 LQKENI. This CDR3 is 15 amino acids long. V lost 3 bases to trimming and J lost 5 bases; unmatched junction nucleotides: 4. Individual cDNA molecules in this library carried unique molecular identifiers. MiXCR, run by TCRdb on the RACE reads, gives a single entry per CDR3 protein. Among 85,000 to 130,000 distinct CDR3 sequences listed, 9.5% to 15% were seen once. Time point noted: pre-sensitization, week 0. This sample's treatment: therapeutic diphenylcyclopropenone sensitization with weekly scalp DPC. It was unfractionated whole blood from which total RNA was extracted. In this sample, this clonotype turned up a few times.

The chain links TRBV18 to TRBJ2-5, with 12 bases identical to TRBD2. Sequenced here: whole blood, sampled in connection with sensitization to the hapten diphenylcyclopropenone (DPC). The sequence derives from a woman aged 45-60 years with alopecia areata. Some clones in this sample may be carry-over from other donors' samples. Here the CDR3 reads CASSPQTSGGETQYF. The CDR3 nucleotides read TGTGCCAGCTCACCTCAGACTAGCGGGGGCGAGACCCAGTACTTC.